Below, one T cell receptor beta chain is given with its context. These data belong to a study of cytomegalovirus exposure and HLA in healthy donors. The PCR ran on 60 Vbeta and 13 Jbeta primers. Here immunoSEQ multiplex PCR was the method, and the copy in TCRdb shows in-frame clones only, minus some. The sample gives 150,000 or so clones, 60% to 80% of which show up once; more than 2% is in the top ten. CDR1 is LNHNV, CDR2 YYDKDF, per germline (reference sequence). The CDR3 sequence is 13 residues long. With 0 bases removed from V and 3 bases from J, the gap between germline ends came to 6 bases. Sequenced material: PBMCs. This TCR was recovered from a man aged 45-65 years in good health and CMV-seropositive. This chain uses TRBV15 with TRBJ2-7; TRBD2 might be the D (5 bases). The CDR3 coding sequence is TGTGCCACCAGCAGAGAACTAGACTACGAGCAGTACTTC. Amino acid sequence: CATSRELDYEQYF. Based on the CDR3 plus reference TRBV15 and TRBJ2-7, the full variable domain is DAMVIQNPRYQVTQFGKPVTLSCSQTLNHNVMYWYQQKSSQAPKLLFHYYDKDFNNEADTPDNFQSRRPNTSFCFLDIRSPGLGDTAMYLCATSRELDYEQYFGPGTRLTVT.